This T cell receptor (beta chain) was recovered during a study of STAT5B mutations in CD4+ large granular lymphocyte leukemia (dated 2022 in TCRdb). Notes on the research overall: Among healthy controls, the CDR3 'QG' motif was associated with a particular HLA allele. The purity of purified fractions was confirmed by flow cytometry on FACSCanto II or FACSVerse to exceed 95% among lymphocytes. The TCRbeta repertoires of CD4+ T-cell large granular lymphocyte leukemia patients were compared with the TCRbeta repertoires of healthy blood donors. Points the paper makes about the study in general: TRBV06-family usage was enriched among the top patient clones (8/27) compared with healthy controls (2/35). Compared with healthy CD4+ repertoires, CD4-sorted patient repertoires appeared more clonal, and this difference remained even after the putative leukemic clones were removed. The data were not HLA-matched, and the higher clonality in CD4+ T-LGLL than in CD8+ T-LGLL could be due to the relatively small sample size. Each patient's main leukemic clonotypes were private, but about 27% of these clonotypes showed up at low frequency in the non-leukemic repertoires of other patients.

The immunoSEQ assay at survey resolution was used to sequence TCRbeta rearrangements from genomic DNA. The paper's data handling went like this. In the TCR sequencing data, the lowest productive clonotype frequency that could be detected was 2.59 x 10-5. Only productive TCRbeta rearrangements, meaning sequences that were complete and in-frame, were kept for the analyses. Sample clonality was computed as Simpson clonality in the immunoSEQ Analyzer version 3.0. Based on frequency, clones were grouped as very rare, small, medium, large (1-20%) or hyperexpanded (>20%). OLGA 1.2.3 estimated generation probabilities, VDJtools produced V-gene circos plots, VDJdb was queried for specificities, and GLIPH identified CDR3 motifs. TCRdb carries this immuneACCESS record with in-frame sequences only. Its versions omit some clonotypes, under half of them owing to an unresolved V gene in the studies checked, with the rest unexplained. D and trimming come from the DNA, and the V and J calls and clone size come from that table. The sample includes tens of thousands of clones, with around 81% observed a single time. 0.3% to 0.4% of the sample is in the top ten clones.

After removal of 7 bases from V and 5 bases from J, the junction retains 9 bases not matched to a gene. CDR1 and CDR2, per the germline V gene, are WSHSY and SAAADI. The CDR3 measures 14 amino acids from cysteine to phenylalanine. Only the CDR3 DNA stays, 42 bases, in frame from base 1. The healthy control group was made up of roughly 34 blood donors, and the Finnish Red Cross blood service supplied their buffy coats. All TCR-sequenced material derived from peripheral blood: patient blood samples and healthy donor buffy coats. Peripheral blood mononuclear cells were isolated by Ficoll-Hypaque gradient centrifugation. CD4+ cells were magnetically purified from the buffy coats of healthy controls. Genomic DNA was extracted using the Gentra Puregene Cell and Tissue kit, and a Qubit 2.0 fluorometer was used to quantify it. For this clone: Its antigen remains undetermined. No base-level quality is on record; no much larger clone is a single base apart.

Material for sequencing was CD4+ T cells from blood buffy coats. The chain is assembled from TRBV10-2 and TRBJ2-5; TRBD2 agrees with 8 junctional bases. The receptor's source is a human donor in good health. Here is the DNA: TGCGCCAGCACCCTGTCGGGCGGGGGGGAGACCCAGTACTTC. This sequence encodes CASTLSGGGETQYF.